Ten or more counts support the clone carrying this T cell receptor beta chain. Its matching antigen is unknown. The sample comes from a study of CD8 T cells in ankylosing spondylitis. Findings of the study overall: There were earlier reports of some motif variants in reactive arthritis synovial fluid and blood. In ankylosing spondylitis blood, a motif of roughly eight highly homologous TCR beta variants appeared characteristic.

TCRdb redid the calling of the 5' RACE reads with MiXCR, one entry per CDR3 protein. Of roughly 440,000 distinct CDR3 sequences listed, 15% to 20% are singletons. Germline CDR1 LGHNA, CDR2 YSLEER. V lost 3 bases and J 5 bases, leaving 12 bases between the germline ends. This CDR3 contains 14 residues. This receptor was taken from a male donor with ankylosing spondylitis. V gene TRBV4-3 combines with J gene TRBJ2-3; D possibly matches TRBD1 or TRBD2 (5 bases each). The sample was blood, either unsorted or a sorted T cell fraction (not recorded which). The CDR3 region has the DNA TGCGCCAGCAGCCACTCCGGGACCGGAGATACGCAGTATTTT. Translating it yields CASSHSGTGDTQYF.